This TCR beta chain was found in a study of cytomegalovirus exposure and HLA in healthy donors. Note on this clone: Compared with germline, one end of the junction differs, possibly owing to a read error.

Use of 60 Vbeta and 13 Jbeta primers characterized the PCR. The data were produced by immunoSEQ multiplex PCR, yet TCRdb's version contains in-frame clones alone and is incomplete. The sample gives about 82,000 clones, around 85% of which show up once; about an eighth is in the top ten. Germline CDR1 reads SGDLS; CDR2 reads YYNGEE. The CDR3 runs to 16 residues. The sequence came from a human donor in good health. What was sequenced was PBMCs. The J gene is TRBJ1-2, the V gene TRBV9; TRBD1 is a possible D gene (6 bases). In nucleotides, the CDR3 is TGTGCCAGCAGCGGATCACAGGGCACAGCTAACTATGGCTACCCCTTC. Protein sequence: CASSGSQGTANYGYPF.